A selection of T cell receptor beta chains follows, all from one sample in a study of T cell changes during pregnancy in multiple sclerosis. TCRdb's table, derived via immunoSEQ multiplex PCR, lists solely in-frame clones and lacks some. This table holds about 55,000 clones, around 94% found once. The specimen was CD8+ T cells from peripheral blood mononuclear cells, collected in the third trimester of pregnancy. The receptors were sampled from a female donor with multiple sclerosis, enrolled in a pregnancy study. The CDR3 runs from the conserved cysteine through the conserved F or W. D genes are given only for firm matches.

d_gene: TRBD1
v_gene: TRBV28
CDR3aa: CASGDRGLWGYTF

d_gene: TRBD1
v_gene: TRBV5-8
CDR3aa: CASSLRQGPSSYEQYF

d_gene: TRBD2
v_gene: TRBV6-4
CDR3aa: CASSKTSGDYNEQFF

d_gene: -
v_gene: TRBV10-3
CDR3aa: CAISESLPEAFF

d_gene: -
v_gene: TRBV9
CDR3aa: CASSVAGGPQDGYTF

d_gene: TRBD1
v_gene: TRBV5-1
CDR3aa: CASSLGQGGYEQYF

d_gene: -
v_gene: TRBV13
CDR3aa: CASSSFGQGGLTSGVYNEQFF

d_gene: TRBD1
v_gene: TRBV5-8
CDR3aa: CASSPRDRGLLGNQPQHF

d_gene: -
v_gene: TRBV14
CDR3aa: CASSQVRATYTGELFF

d_gene: TRBD1
v_gene: TRBV2
CDR3aa: CASSSIGQGDYGYTF

d_gene: -
v_gene: TRBV6-5
CDR3aa: CASSPGGYGYTF

d_gene: -
v_gene: TRBV6-5
CDR3aa: CASSYSSGGKNTEAFF

d_gene: TRBD1
v_gene: TRBV6-6
CDR3aa: CASSPGQRPEQYF

d_gene: TRBD1
v_gene: TRBV4-3
CDR3aa: CASSQGQGIQPQHF

d_gene: -
v_gene: TRBV29-1
CDR3aa: CSVAVSSYEQYF

d_gene: -
v_gene: TRBV5-4
CDR3aa: CASSLWGIGDYEQYF

d_gene: TRBD1
v_gene: TRBV27
CDR3aa: CASSPGQGNIQYF

d_gene: TRBD2
v_gene: TRBV28
CDR3aa: CASRTRTEKEQFF

d_gene: TRBD2
v_gene: TRBV10-3
CDR3aa: CAISESLAGAPEQYF

d_gene: TRBD1
v_gene: TRBV13
CDR3aa: CASSSGTGGFNEQFF

d_gene: -
v_gene: TRBV9
CDR3aa: CASSVGQFTSATEAFF

d_gene: -
v_gene: TRBV11-2
CDR3aa: CASSSFSGTYEQYF

d_gene: -
v_gene: TRBV7-9
CDR3aa: CASSLDPVYEQYF

d_gene: TRBD1
v_gene: TRBV4-1
CDR3aa: CASSHQGGEEKLFF

d_gene: -
v_gene: TRBV7-2
CDR3aa: CASSLPPSGSQETQYF

d_gene: -
v_gene: TRBV10-3
CDR3aa: CAISESSGVRIYEQYF

d_gene: -
v_gene: TRBV13
CDR3aa: CASSLGGILGYTF

d_gene: TRBD2
v_gene: TRBV7-2
CDR3aa: CASSAPLAGGNQETQYF

d_gene: TRBD2
v_gene: TRBV10-3
CDR3aa: CAIRAGGLTYNEQFF

d_gene: -
v_gene: TRBV4-3
CDR3aa: CASSQDLGGAYYEQYF

d_gene: -
v_gene: TRBV11-2
CDR3aa: CASSSQGQGFQETQYF

d_gene: -
v_gene: TRBV27
CDR3aa: CASSLQGFNTEAFF

d_gene: TRBD2
v_gene: TRBV4-1
CDR3aa: CASAWTSGSTDTQYF

d_gene: -
v_gene: TRBV5-1
CDR3aa: CASSLAGTNEKLFF

d_gene: -
v_gene: TRBV27
CDR3aa: CASSLGGASNQPQHF

d_gene: -
v_gene: TRBV6-5
CDR3aa: CASFSLNTGELFF

d_gene: TRBD2
v_gene: TRBV10-3
CDR3aa: CAIGNSGRVYEQYF

d_gene: TRBD2
v_gene: TRBV14
CDR3aa: CASSYETSGGYNEQFF

d_gene: TRBD2
v_gene: TRBV27
CDR3aa: CASSPGGGLAGNEQFF

d_gene: TRBD2
v_gene: TRBV13
CDR3aa: CASSGTSSYNEQFF

d_gene: -
v_gene: TRBV14
CDR3aa: CASSQILQGGHEQYF

d_gene: -
v_gene: TRBV5-8
CDR3aa: CASSLIGTLSNQPQHF

d_gene: -
v_gene: TRBV6-1
CDR3aa: CASSERGFQPQHF